These 24 T cell receptor beta chains were all obtained from the same sample, sequenced in a study of T-cell reconstitution after alpha-beta-depleted transplantation in children. As it was prepared, the TCRbeta library received unique molecular identifiers. TCRdb reprocessed the PCR reads via MiXCR and lists one record per CDR3 protein. The sample has a few hundred thousand distinct CDR3 sequences, more than 20% seen once. This sample comprised PBMCs, obtained before TCRalphabeta/CD19-depleted stem cell transplant. The receptors were sampled from a boy under three years old with Wiskott-Aldrich syndrome, due to receive a stem cell transplant.

The chain carries TRBV20-1 and TRBJ2-7, with TRBD2 matching 14 bases. Germline trimming cut 5 bases from V and 0 bases from J; bases unmatched to any gene: 9. Germline CDR1 is DFQATT and CDR2 is SNEGSKA (reference sequence). The CDR3 runs 17 residues. For the CDR3, the DNA is TGCAGTGCTTCTCCGGGACTAGCGGGAGTCAGCTCCTACGAGCAGTACTTC. The encoded protein is CSASPGLAGVSSYEQYF.

This clonotype was observed a handful of times. The rearrangement uses TRBV20-1 and TRBJ2-5; D uncertain. The germline V and J ends were trimmed by 5 bases and 3 bases, with 10 bases remaining between them. The CDR3 is 12 residues long. Germline CDR1 is DFQATT and CDR2 is SNEGSKA (reference sequence). CDR3 DNA sequence: TGCAGTGCTCGTGACACCGAAGAGACCCAGTACTTC. Protein product: CSARDTEETQYF.

The chain recombines TRBV11-2 with TRBJ2-1; D perhaps matches TRBD1 (6 bases). Germline V gene sequence: CDR1 SGHAT, CDR2 FQNNGV. V lost 5 bases and J lost 6, with 20 bases in between. The CDR3 totals 16 residues. The CDR3 DNA follows: TGTGCCAGCAGCGCCTCGCTCAGGGGCATCGGCAATGAGCAGTTCTTC. It yields the protein CASSASLRGIGNEQFF.

This clonotype was counted a few times. The junction shows a germline mismatch at one end, possibly a read error. This rearrangement joins TRBV19 to TRBJ1-1; D unresolved. This CDR3 has 15 residues. Germline V lookup: CDR1 LNHDA, CDR2 SQIVND (reference sequence). The CDR3 DNA follows: TGTGCCACCTCCTGGAGTAGCCGGCAAAACAGTGAAGCTTTCTTT. Protein sequence: CATSWSSRQNSEAFF.

CDR3 protein: CASSQLGPSYNEQFF. The CDR3 DNA sequence: TGCGCCAGCAGCCAACTAGGTCCCTCCTACAATGAGCAGTTCTTC. This chain joins TRBV5-1 and TRBJ2-1, with D possibly TRBD2 on 5 matching bases. The CDR3 contains 15 residues. V was pared by 4 bases and J by 0 bases, with 11 bases between. Germline values: CDR1 SGHRS, CDR2 YFSETQ.

This clonotype was seen at least ten times. V usage is TRBV7-2 and J usage is TRBJ2-7, with D maybe TRBD2 (5 bases). Between the trimmed V and J ends, which lost 6 bases and 3 bases, there was a span of 12 bases. The germline gives CDR1 SGHTA, CDR2 FQGNSA. CDR3 length equals 13 residues. CDR3 nucleotides: TGTGCCAGCAGTTTATACCGGGGCTACGAGCAGTACTTC. Amino acids: CASSLYRGYEQYF.

The rearrangement uses TRBV27 and TRBJ2-1; D not certain. From germline, CDR1 is MNHEY and CDR2 SMNVEV (reference sequence). This CDR3 is 14 amino acids long. Trimming removed 5 bases at V and 5 bases at J, with 13 bases between. Here the CDR3 DNA reads TGTGCCAGCAGTCGGAAAGACACGAACAATGAGCAGTTCTTC. Protein: CASSRKDTNNEQFF.

The chain joins TRBV19 to TRBJ1-3; D gene ambiguous. This CDR3 contains 15 residues. The V gene lost 3 bases and the J gene lost 2 bases, with 11 bases spanning the gap. Germline CDR1 LNHDA, CDR2 SQIVND (reference sequence). The CDR3 sequence: CASSIVRAPGNTIYF. The CDR3 DNA is TGTGCCAGTAGTATCGTCCGGGCCCCTGGAAACACCATATATTTT.

This clonotype occurred many times. The genes are TRBV7-3 and TRBJ2-6; D might be TRBD2 (6 bases). CDR3 size: 15 residues. The V gene lost 1 base and the J gene lost 2 bases, with 6 bases spanning the gap. The V gene's germline CDR1 is SGHTA and CDR2 FQGTGA. CDR3 region: CASSLSGAGANVLTF. CDR3 DNA: TGTGCCAGCAGCTTAAGCGGGGCTGGGGCCAACGTCCTGACTTTC.

This chain connects TRBV18 to TRBJ1-2; TRBD1 is a possible D gene (6 bases). V was shortened by 3 bases and J by 4 bases, with 12 bases between the two germline ends. Germline CDR1 reads KGHSH; CDR2 reads LQKENI. This CDR3 region has 14 residues. In DNA form, the CDR3 reads TGTGCCAGCTCACCGGGGGACACTCTCTATGGCTACACCTTC. It specifies CASSPGDTLYGYTF.

This clonotype was seen more than once but under ten times. V and J are TRBV5-6 and TRBJ2-4; unclear D gene. CDR1 SGHDT and CDR2 YYEEEE come from the germline V gene. The CDR3 is 15 amino acids. Between the trimmed V and J ends, which lost 4 bases and 0 bases, there was a span of 11 bases. Written as DNA, the CDR3 is TGTGCCAGCAGCCGCAATGGGCTAGCCAAAAACATTCAGTACTTC. It yields the protein CASSRNGLAKNIQYF.

This clonotype was recorded a few times. The V gene is TRBV2, the J gene TRBJ1-1, with a weak D call TRBD1 (5 bases). CDR3 size: 14 residues. The germline V gene encodes CDR1 SNHLY and CDR2 FYNNEI. Trimming took 3 bases from V and 2 from J, leaving 10 bases between them. CDR3 in amino acids: CASSEGRGNTEAFF. The CDR3 DNA is TGTGCCAGCAGTGAGGGTAGGGGTAACACTGAAGCTTTCTTT.

The J gene is TRBJ2-7, the V gene TRBV5-8, with TRBD2 matching 9 bases. Germline V lookup: CDR1 SGHTS, CDR2 YDEGEE. V was clipped by 3 bases and J by 6 bases; unmatched bases: 7. The CDR3 is made up of 14 amino acids. CDR3 residues: CASSSIAGVSEQYF. DNA for the CDR3: TGTGCCAGCAGCTCTATAGCGGGAGTCTCCGAGCAGTACTTC. Full variable domain (missing parts from reference TRBV5-8 and TRBJ2-7): EAGVTQSPTHLIKTRGQQATLRCSPISGHTSVYWYQQALGLGLQFLLWYDEGEERNRGNFPPRFSGRQFPNYSSELNVNALELEDSALYLCASSSIAGVSEQYFGPGTRLTVT.

The chain joins TRBV27 to TRBJ2-1; D is unclear. The germline CDR1 and CDR2 sequences are MNHEY and SMNVEV (reference sequence). V was shortened by 2 bases and J by 6 bases, with 8 bases between the two germline ends. CDR3 size: 13 residues. In DNA, the CDR3 is TGTGCCAGCAGTTTAATTACGGGCAATGAGCAGTTCTTC. Translating gives CASSLITGNEQFF.

This clonotype was recorded a few times. The rearrangement links TRBV6-1 to TRBJ2-5, with D perhaps TRBD2 (5 bases). The V gene lost 6 bases and the J gene lost 2 bases, with 16 bases spanning the gap. Germline V gene lookup returns CDR1 MNHNS and CDR2 SASEGT. The CDR3 covers 15 residues. CDR3 region: CASSRYGKTQETQYF. The CDR3 nucleotides read TGTGCCAGCAGCCGTTACGGGAAGACACAAGAGACCCAGTACTTC.

J is TRBJ1-2 and V is TRBV15; unclear D gene. There are 16 residues in the CDR3. Germline V gives CDR1 LNHNV, CDR2 YYDKDF (reference sequence). Between the trimmed V and J ends, which lost 0 bases and 5 bases, there was a span of 16 bases. CDR3 nucleotide sequence: TGTGCCACCAGCAGAGAGTCAGCATTCACCCCATATGGCTACACCTTC. This codes for CATSRESAFTPYGYTF.

The chain recombines TRBV5-1 with TRBJ2-1; tentatively, D is TRBD2 (6 bases). With 1 base removed from V and 0 bases from J, the gap between germline ends came to 11 bases. Germline-derived CDR1 and CDR2 are SGHRS and YFSETQ. CDR3 length: 16 residues. CDR3 region: CASSLMGGSSYNEQFF. The CDR3 DNA follows: TGCGCCAGCAGCTTGATGGGAGGAAGCTCCTACAATGAGCAGTTCTTC.

In DNA, the CDR3 is TGTGCCAGCAGTTTCAGGGAGCGCGGGAGCCACGACAATGAGCAGTTCTTC. This codes for CASSFRERGSHDNEQFF. V gene TRBV27 combines with J gene TRBJ2-1; 7 bases match TRBD2. CDR1 and CDR2 (germline): MNHEY, SMNVEV (reference sequence). The trim removed 3 bases at V and 5 bases at J, leaving 13 bases unmatched. This CDR3 has 17 amino acids.

In this sample, this clonotype turned up a few times. The V and J genes are TRBV15 and TRBJ2-7; TRBD1 agrees at 8 bases. CDR3 size: 17 residues. CDR1 and CDR2 from the germline V gene are LNHNV and YYDKDF (reference sequence). V gave up 4 bases and J gave up 4 bases; unmatched junction bases: 15. The CDR3 spells CATSKFMTPGQAYEQYF. CDR3 coding DNA: TGTGCCACCAGCAAATTTATGACCCCGGGACAGGCATACGAGCAGTACTTC. Filled out from reference TRBV15 and TRBJ2-7, the complete variable domain reads DAMVIQNPRYQVTQFGKPVTLSCSQTLNHNVMYWYQQKSSQAPKLLFHYYDKDFNNEADTPDNFQSRRPNTSFCFLDIRSPGLGDTAMYLCATSKFMTPGQAYEQYFGPGTRLTVT.

The chain joins TRBV4-1 to TRBJ2-7, with 10 bases lining up with TRBD2. Germline CDR1 is MGHRA and CDR2 is YSYEKL. The J segment lost 4 bases and the V segment lost 0 bases, leaving 12 bases of the junction unmatched. This CDR3 is 18 amino acids long. CDR3 bases: TGCGCCAGCAGCCAAGATGTGTCTAGCGGGAGCCTGAGATACGAGCAGTACTTC. Translation: CASSQDVSSGSLRYEQYF.

This clonotype was observed a single time. V and J are TRBV2 and TRBJ2-7, with D perhaps TRBD1 (7 bases). V shed 4 bases and J shed 6 bases, with 13 bases lying between them. CDR1 and CDR2 from the germline V gene are SNHLY and FYNNEI. The CDR3 sequence is 13 residues long. The DNA for the CDR3 is TGTGCCAGCAGTGTGACAGGGCGGGGCGAGCAGTACTTC. This sequence encodes CASSVTGRGEQYF. The full variable domain, its missing parts supplied by reference TRBV2 and TRBJ2-7, is EPEVTQTPSHQVTQMGQEVILRCVPISNHLYFYWYRQILGQKVEFLVSFYNNEISEKSEIFDDQFSVERPDGSNFTLKIRSTKLEDSAMYFCASSVTGRGEQYFGPGTRLTVT.

J is TRBJ2-3 and V is TRBV18; D tentatively reads TRBD1 or TRBD2 (6 bases each). The germline V and J ends were trimmed by 2 bases and 1 base, with 13 bases remaining between them. The CDR3 extends over 16 amino acids. CDR1 and CDR2 (germline): KGHSH, LQKENI. CDR3 amino acids: CASSPVPRGGTDTQYF. For the CDR3, the DNA is TGTGCCAGCTCACCAGTTCCGAGGGGGGGCACAGATACGCAGTATTTT.

The chain couples TRBV12-3 or TRBV12-4 to TRBJ2-7; D ambiguous. V lost 4 bases and J lost 1, with 11 bases in between. The CDR3 length is 14 residues. The CDR3 sequence: CASSWSLQSYEQYF. For the CDR3, the DNA is TGTGCCAGCAGTTGGAGCTTACAGTCCTACGAGCAGTACTTC.

The chain carries TRBV2 and TRBJ2-1; D might be TRBD1 or TRBD2, each matching 8 bases. The germline V gene has CDR1 SNHLY and CDR2 FYNNEI. The CDR3 spans 17 residues. The V end was cut by 6 bases, the J end by 8 bases, with 26 bases between. For the CDR3, the DNA is TGTGCCAGCAGACGGGACAGGAGGCTAGCGGGCAGCTATGAGCAGTTCTTC. Protein product: CASRRDRRLAGSYEQFF.